This T cell receptor (beta chain) was documented in a study of blood T cell repertoires in COVID-19. About the study: The origin of the acute and convalescent COVID-19 samples was the United States, Italy and Spain. Sample material is recorded as cDNA or gDNA derived from T cells, B-cell-depleted T cells, or PBMCs.

Sequencing was performed with immunoSEQ multiplex PCR; in TCRdb, only in-frame clones are kept and a portion is missing. The data contain about 140,000 clones, approximately 90% of them singletons. This CDR3 is 13 amino acids long. Germline CDR1 is SEHNR and CDR2 is FQNEAQ (reference sequence). V was cut by 6 bases and J by 2 bases, with 11 bases left in between. This clonotype was obtained from a human donor with COVID-19, enrolled during active disease. The donor label of this sample is uncertain. Source material: peripheral blood. The V gene is TRBV7-9, the J gene TRBJ2-7; D is possibly TRBD2 (5 bases). CDR3 bases: TGTGCCAGCAGTTCGGGGTCCACCTACGAGCAGTACTTC. This codes for CASSSGSTYEQYF.